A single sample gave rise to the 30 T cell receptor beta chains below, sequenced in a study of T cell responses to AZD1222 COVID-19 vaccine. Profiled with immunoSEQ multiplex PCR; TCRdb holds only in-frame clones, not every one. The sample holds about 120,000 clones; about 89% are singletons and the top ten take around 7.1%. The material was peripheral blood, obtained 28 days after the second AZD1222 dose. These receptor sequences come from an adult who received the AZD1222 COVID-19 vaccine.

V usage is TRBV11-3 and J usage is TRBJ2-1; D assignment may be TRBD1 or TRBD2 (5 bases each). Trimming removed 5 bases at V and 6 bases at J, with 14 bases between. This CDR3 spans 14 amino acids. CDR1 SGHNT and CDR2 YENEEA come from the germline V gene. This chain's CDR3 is CASSPGRDANEQFF. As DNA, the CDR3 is TGTGCCAGCAGCCCAGGAAGGGACGCCAATGAGCAGTTCTTC.

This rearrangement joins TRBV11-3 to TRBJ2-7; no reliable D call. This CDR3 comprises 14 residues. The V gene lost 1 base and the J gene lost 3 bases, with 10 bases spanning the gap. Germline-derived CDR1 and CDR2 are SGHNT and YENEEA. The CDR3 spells CASSLGQDRYEQYF. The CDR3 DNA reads TGTGCCAGCAGCTTAGGGCAGGACCGCTACGAGCAGTACTTC.

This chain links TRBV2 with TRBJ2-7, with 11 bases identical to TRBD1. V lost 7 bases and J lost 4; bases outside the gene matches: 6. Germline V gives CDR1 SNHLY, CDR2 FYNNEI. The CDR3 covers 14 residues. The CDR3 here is CASTPGTGGYEQYF. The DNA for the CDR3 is TGTGCCAGCACCCCGGGGACAGGGGGGTACGAGCAGTACTTC. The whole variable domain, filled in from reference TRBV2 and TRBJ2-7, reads EPEVTQTPSHQVTQMGQEVILRCVPISNHLYFYWYRQILGQKVEFLVSFYNNEISEKSEIFDDQFSVERPDGSNFTLKIRSTKLEDSAMYFCASTPGTGGYEQYFGPGTRLTVT.

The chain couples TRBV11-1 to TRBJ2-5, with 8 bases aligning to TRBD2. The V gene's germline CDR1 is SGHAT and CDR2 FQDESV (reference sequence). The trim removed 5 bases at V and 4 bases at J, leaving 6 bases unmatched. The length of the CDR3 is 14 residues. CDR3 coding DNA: TGTGCCAGCAGCCGGGCGGGAGGCCCAGAGACCCAGTACTTC. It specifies CASSRAGGPETQYF.

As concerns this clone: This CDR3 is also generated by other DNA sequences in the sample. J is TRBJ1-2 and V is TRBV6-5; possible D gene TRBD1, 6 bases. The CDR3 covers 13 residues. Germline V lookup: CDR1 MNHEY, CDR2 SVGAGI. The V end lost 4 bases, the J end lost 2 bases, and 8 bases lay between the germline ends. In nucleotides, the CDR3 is TGTGCCAGCAGTTCACAGGGAAACTATGGCTACACCTTC. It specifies CASSSQGNYGYTF.

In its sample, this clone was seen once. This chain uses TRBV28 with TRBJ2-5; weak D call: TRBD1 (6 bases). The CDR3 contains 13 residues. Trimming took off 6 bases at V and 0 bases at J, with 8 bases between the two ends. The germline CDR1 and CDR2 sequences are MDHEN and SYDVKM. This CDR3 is CASRRDNQETQYF. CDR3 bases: TGTGCCAGCAGGAGGGACAACCAAGAGACCCAGTACTTC.

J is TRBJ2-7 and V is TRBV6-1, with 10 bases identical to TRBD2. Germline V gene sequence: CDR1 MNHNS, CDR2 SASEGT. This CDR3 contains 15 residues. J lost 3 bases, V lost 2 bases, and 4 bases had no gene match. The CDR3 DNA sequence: TGTGCCAGCAGTGAACCGCGGACTAGCGGCTACGAGCAGTACTTC. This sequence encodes CASSEPRTSGYEQYF.

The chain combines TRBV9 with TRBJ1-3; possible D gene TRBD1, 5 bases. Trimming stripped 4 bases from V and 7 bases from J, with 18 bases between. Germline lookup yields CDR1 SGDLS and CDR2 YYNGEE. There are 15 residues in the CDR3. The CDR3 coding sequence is TGTGCCAGCAGCCAGAGACAGAGTTGGGAGAACACCATATATTTT. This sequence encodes CASSQRQSWENTIYF.

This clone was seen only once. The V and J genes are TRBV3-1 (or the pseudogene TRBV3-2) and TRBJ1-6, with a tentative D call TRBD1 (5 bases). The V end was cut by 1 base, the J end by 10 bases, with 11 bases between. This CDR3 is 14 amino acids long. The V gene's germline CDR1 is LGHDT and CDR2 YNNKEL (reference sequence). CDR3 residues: CASSQGRQYSPLHF. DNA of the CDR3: TGTGCCAGCAGCCAAGGGAGACAGTACTCACCCCTCCACTTT.

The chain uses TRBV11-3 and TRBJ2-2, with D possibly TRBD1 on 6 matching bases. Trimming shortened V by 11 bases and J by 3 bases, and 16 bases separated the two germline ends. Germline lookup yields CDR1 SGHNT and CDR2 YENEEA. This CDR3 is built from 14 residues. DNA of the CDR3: TGTGCCTGTCGACAGGAACTTTACACCGGGGAGCTGTTTTTT. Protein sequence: CACRQELYTGELFF.

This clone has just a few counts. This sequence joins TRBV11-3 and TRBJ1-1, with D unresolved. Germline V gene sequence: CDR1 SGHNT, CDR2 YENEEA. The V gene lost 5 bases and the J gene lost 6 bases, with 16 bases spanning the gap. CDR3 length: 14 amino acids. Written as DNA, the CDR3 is TGTGCCAGCAGCCTAGGCCTCCAGGATTCTGAAGCTTTCTTT. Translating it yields CASSLGLQDSEAFF.

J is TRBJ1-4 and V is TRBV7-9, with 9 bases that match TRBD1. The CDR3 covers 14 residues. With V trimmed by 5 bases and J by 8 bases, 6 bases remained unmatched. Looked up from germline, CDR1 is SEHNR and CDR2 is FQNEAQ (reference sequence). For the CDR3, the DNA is TGTGCCAGCAGCCAAACAGGGGGCAGCGAAAAACTGTTTTTT. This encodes CASSQTGGSEKLFF.

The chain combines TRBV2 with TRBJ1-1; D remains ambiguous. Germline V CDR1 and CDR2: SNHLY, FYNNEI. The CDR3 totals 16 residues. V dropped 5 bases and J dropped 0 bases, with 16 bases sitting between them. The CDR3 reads CASSNHAPTLNTEAFF. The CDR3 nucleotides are TGTGCCAGCAGTAACCACGCCCCGACGTTGAACACTGAAGCTTTCTTT.

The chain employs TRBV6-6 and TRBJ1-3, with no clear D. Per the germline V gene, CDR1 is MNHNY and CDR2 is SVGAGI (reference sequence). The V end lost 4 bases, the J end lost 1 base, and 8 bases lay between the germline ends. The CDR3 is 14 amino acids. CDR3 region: CASSWAVSGNTIYF. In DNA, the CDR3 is TGTGCCAGCAGTTGGGCCGTATCTGGAAACACCATATATTTT.

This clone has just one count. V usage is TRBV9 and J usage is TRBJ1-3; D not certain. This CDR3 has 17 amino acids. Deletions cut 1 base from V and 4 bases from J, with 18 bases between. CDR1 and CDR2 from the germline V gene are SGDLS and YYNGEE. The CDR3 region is CASSVSPLTDVGNTIYF. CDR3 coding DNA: TGTGCCAGCAGCGTAAGTCCTCTCACGGACGTAGGAAACACCATATATTTT.

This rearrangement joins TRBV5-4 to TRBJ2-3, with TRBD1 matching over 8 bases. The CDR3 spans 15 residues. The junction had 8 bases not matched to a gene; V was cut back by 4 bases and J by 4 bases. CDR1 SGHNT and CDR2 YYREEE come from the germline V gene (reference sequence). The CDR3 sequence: CASSPAQGASDTQYF. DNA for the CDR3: TGTGCCAGCAGCCCGGCCCAGGGGGCGTCAGATACGCAGTATTTT. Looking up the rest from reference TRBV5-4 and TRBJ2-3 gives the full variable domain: ETGVTQSPTHLIKTRGQQVTLRCSSQSGHNTVSWYQQALGQGPQFIFQYYREEENGRGNFPPRFSGLQFPNYSSELNVNALELDDSALYLCASSPAQGASDTQYFGPGTRLTVL.

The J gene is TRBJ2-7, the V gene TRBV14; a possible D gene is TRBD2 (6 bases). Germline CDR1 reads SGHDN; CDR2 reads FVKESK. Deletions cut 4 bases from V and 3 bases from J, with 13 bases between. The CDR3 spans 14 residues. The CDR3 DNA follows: TGTGCCAGCAGCCTCACCGGGAGCAACTACGAGCAGTACTTC. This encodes CASSLTGSNYEQYF.

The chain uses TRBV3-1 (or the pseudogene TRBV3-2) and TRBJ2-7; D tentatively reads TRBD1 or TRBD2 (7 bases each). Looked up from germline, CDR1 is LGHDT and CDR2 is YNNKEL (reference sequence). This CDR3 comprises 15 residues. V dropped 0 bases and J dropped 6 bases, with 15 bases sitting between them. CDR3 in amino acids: CASSQDQGEGPEQYF. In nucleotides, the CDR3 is TGTGCCAGCAGCCAAGATCAGGGGGAGGGCCCCGAGCAGTACTTC.

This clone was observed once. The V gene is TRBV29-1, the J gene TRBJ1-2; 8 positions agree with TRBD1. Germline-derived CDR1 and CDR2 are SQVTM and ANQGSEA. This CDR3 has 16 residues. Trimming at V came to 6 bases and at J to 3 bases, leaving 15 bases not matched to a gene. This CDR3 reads CSVDVSFRGLDYGYTF. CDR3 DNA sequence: TGCAGCGTCGACGTATCATTCAGGGGGCTAGACTATGGCTACACCTTC.

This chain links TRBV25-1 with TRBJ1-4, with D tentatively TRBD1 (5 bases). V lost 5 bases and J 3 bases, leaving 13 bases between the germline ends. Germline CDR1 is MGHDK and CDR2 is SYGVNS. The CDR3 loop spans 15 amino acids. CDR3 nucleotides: TGTGCCAGCAGTAACCACAGGAGTGCTAATGAAAAACTGTTTTTT. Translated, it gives CASSNHRSANEKLFF.

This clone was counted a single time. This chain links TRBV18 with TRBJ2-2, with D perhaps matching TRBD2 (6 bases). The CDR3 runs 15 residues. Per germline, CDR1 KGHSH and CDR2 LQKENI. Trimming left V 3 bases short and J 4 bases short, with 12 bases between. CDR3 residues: CASSPRPGSTGELFF. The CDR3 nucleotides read TGTGCCAGCTCACCTCGTCCCGGGAGCACCGGGGAGCTGTTTTTT.

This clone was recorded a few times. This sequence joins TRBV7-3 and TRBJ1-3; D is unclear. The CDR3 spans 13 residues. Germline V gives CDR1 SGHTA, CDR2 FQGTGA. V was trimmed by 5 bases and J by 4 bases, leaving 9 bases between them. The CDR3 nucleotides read TGTGCCAGCAGCGACGGCGGCGGAAACACCATATATTTT. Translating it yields CASSDGGGNTIYF.

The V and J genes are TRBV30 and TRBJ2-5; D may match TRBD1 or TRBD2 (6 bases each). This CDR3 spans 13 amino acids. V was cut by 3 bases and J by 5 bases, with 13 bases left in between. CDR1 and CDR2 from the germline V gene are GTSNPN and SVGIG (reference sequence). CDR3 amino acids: CAWSPGGWETQYF. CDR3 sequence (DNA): TGTGCCTGGAGCCCCGGGGGCTGGGAGACCCAGTACTTC.

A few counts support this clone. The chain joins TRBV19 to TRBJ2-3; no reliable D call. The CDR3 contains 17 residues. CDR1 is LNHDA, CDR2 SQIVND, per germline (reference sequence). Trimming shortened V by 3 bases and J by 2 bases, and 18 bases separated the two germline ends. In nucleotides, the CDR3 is TGTGCCAGTAGTATTAGGTTGGCACCCCGTAACACAGATACGCAGTATTTT. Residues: CASSIRLAPRNTDTQYF. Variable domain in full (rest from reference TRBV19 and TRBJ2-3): DGGITQSPKYLFRKEGQNVTLSCEQNLNHDAMYWYRQDPGQGLRLIYYSQIVNDFQKGDIAEGYSVSREKKESFPLTVTSAQKNPTAFYLCASSIRLAPRNTDTQYFGPGTRLTVL.

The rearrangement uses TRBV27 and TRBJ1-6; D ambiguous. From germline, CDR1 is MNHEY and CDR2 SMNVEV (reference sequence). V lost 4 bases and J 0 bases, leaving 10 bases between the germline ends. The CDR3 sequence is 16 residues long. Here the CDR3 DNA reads TGTGCCAGCAGTTCCTCTCCGAGCTCCTATAATTCACCCCTCCACTTT. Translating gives CASSSSPSSYNSPLHF.

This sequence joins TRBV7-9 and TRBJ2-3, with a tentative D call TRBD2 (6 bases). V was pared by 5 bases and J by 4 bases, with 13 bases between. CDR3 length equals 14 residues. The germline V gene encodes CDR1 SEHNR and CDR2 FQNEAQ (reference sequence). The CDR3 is CASSLSLAADTQYF. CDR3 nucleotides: TGTGCCAGCAGCCTCTCCTTAGCGGCAGATACGCAGTATTTT.

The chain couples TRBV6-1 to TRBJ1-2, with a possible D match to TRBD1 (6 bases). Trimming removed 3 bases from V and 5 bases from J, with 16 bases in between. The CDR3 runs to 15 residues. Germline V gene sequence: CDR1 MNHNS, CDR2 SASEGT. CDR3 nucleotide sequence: TGTGCCAGCAGTGACCGGACAGAAGGGACGTATGGCTACACCTTC. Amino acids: CASSDRTEGTYGYTF.

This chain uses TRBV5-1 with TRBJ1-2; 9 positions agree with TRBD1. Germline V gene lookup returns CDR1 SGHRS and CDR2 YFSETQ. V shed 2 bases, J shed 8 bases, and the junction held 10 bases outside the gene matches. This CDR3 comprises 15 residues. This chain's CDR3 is CASSLTGTGSGGYTF. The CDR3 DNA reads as TGCGCCAGCAGCTTAACCGGGACAGGGTCTGGAGGCTACACCTTC.

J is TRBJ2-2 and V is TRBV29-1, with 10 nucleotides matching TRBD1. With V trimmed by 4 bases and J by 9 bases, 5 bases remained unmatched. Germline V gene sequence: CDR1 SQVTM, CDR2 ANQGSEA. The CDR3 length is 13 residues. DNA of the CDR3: TGCAGCGTTGTAGGACAGGGGGACTGGGAGCTGTTTTTT. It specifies CSVVGQGDWELFF.

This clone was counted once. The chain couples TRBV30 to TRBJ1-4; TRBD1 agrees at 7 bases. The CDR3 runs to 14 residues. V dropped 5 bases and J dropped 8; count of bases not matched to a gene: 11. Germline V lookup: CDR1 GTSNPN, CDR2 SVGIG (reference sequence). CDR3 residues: CAWGIAGTDEKLFF. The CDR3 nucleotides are TGTGCCTGGGGAATTGCTGGGACAGACGAAAAACTGTTTTTT.